Listed below are T cell receptor beta chains from one sample, sequenced in a study of blood T cells in healthy people across ages. TCRdb reprocessed the 5' RACE reads via MiXCR and lists one record per CDR3 protein. There are about 1.8 million distinct CDR3 sequences in the sample; around 48% occur only once, and approximately 2.1% lies in the top ten. Material: blood. The receptors were sampled from a woman between 40 and 50 years old in good health. Both conserved end residues are part of each CDR3. The D gene is left open where the match is weak. Clone size, where shown, is once, few, many, or a class for clones that have expanded.

length: 15
J: TRBJ2-3
size: few
V: TRBV7-9
D: TRBD1
DNA: TGTGCCAGCAGCCCAGGGGACAGGGATGCAGATACGCAGTATTTT
CDR3: CASSPGDRDADTQYF

length: 14
J: TRBJ2-3
size: NA
V: TRBV4-3
D: NA
DNA: TGCGCCAGCAGCCAAGATGGGGCTACGGATACGCAGTATTTT
CDR3: CASSQDGATDTQYF

length: 15
J: TRBJ2-7
size: NA
V: TRBV6-1
D: NA
DNA: TGTGCCAGCACTAGTCCAGGCAGGGGGGCCTACGAGCAGTACTTC
CDR3: CASTSPGRGAYEQYF

length: 14
J: TRBJ2-1
size: few
V: TRBV6-5
D: NA
DNA: TGTGCCAGCAGTTACTCGGGCCTGAACAATGAGCAGTTCTTC
CDR3: CASSYSGLNNEQFF

length: 17
J: TRBJ1-5
size: NA
V: TRBV4-2
D: NA
DNA: TGTGCCAGCAGCCAAGATCTCGAGGGACATATTGATCAGCCCCAGCATTTT
CDR3: CASSQDLEGHIDQPQHF

length: 15
J: TRBJ2-3
size: NA
V: TRBV20-1
D: TRBD2
DNA: TGCAGTGCTAGCGGACTAGCGGGACCGCCGGATACGCAGTATTTT
CDR3: CSASGLAGPPDTQYF

length: 16
J: TRBJ2-1
size: NA
V: TRBV4-2
D: TRBD2
DNA: TGTGCCAGCAGCCAAGATGGCCGGGGGGGTAACAATGAGCAGTTCTTC
CDR3: CASSQDGRGGNNEQFF

length: 15
J: TRBJ2-7
size: few
V: TRBV6-6
D: NA
DNA: TGTGCCAGCCTACCCCACGTCCGGCGCACCTACGAGCAGTACTTC
CDR3: CASLPHVRRTYEQYF

length: 15
J: TRBJ2-1
size: NA
V: TRBV6-5
D: NA
DNA: TGTGCCAGCAGTTACGGCACGGAGGTTTACAATGAGCAGTTCTTC
CDR3: CASSYGTEVYNEQFF

length: 17
J: TRBJ2-7
size: NA
V: TRBV9
D: TRBD1
DNA: TGTGCCAGCAGCGTAGGGAGGTCGGGACAGGCTCCCTACGAGCAGTACTTC
CDR3: CASSVGRSGQAPYEQYF

length: 19
J: TRBJ2-1
size: NA
V: TRBV6-2/TRBV6-3
D: NA
DNA: TGTGCCAGCAGTTACTACGGATACGGGGACCGATCCTCCATGGGTGAGCAGTTCTTC
CDR3: CASSYYGYGDRSSMGEQFF

length: 13
J: TRBJ1-6
size: NA
V: TRBV13
D: NA
DNA: TGTGCCAGCAATCGGGGGCTGGGGTCACCCCTCCACTTT
CDR3: CASNRGLGSPLHF

length: 15
J: TRBJ2-7
size: few
V: TRBV7-2
D: TRBD2
DNA: TGTGCCAGCAGCCGTAGCGGGGGGAACTCCTACGAGCAGTACTTC
CDR3: CASSRSGGNSYEQYF

length: 13
J: TRBJ2-5
size: NA
V: TRBV5-1
D: TRBD1
DNA: TGCGCCGGCAGCTTGACAGGGTGGGAGACCCAGTACTTC
CDR3: CAGSLTGWETQYF

length: 19
J: TRBJ1-2
size: NA
V: TRBV4-3
D: NA
DNA: TGCACCAGCAGCCAAGGAGTCCCTTCACAAGGATTTCGGCGCTATGGCTACACCTTC
CDR3: CTSSQGVPSQGFRRYGYTF

length: 19
J: TRBJ2-1
size: NA
V: TRBV24-1
D: TRBD2
DNA: TGTGCCACCAGTGATCCCGGGACTAGCGGGGGTGGGGCCTACAATGAGCAGTTCTTC
CDR3: CATSDPGTSGGGAYNEQFF

length: 15
J: TRBJ2-3
size: few
V: TRBV6-2/TRBV6-3
D: TRBD1
DNA: TGTGCCAGCAGATTTTCGACAGGGTCAATAGATACGCAGTATTTT
CDR3: CASRFSTGSIDTQYF

length: 15
J: TRBJ2-7
size: few
V: TRBV6-1
D: NA
DNA: TGTGCCAGCAGCCCAGGAGGACAGTACTACCACGAGCAGTACTTC
CDR3: CASSPGGQYYHEQYF

length: 15
J: TRBJ1-2
size: NA
V: TRBV6-2/TRBV6-3
D: NA
DNA: TGTGCCAGCAGGATCTCGGACGGAGCTAACTATGGCTACACCTTC
CDR3: CASRISDGANYGYTF

length: 11
J: TRBJ2-5
size: NA
V: TRBV20-1
D: NA
DNA: TGCAGTGCCCATCAGGGAGAGACCCAGTACTTC
CDR3: CSAHQGETQYF

length: 15
J: TRBJ1-2
size: NA
V: TRBV7-2
D: NA
DNA: TGTGCCAGCACCCAAGGGAGGGCAGGGAGCTATGGCTACACCTTC
CDR3: CASTQGRAGSYGYTF

length: 15
J: TRBJ1-6
size: NA
V: TRBV7-8
D: NA
DNA: TGTGCCAGCAGGGGGGAGTCATGGTATAATTCACCCCTCCACTTT
CDR3: CASRGESWYNSPLHF

length: 13
J: TRBJ2-3
size: NA
V: TRBV6-2/TRBV6-3
D: NA
DNA: TGTGCCAGCGGGAGAAGAAACACAGATACGCAGTATTTT
CDR3: CASGRRNTDTQYF

length: 12
J: TRBJ2-7
size: few
V: TRBV20-1
D: NA
DNA: TGCAGTGCTAGAGTACAGGTGTACGAGCAGTACTTC
CDR3: CSARVQVYEQYF

length: 15
J: TRBJ1-6
size: NA
V: TRBV12-3/TRBV12-4
D: NA
DNA: TGTGCCAGCAGTCCCCCGGAGGGGTTCCGGTCACCCCTCCACTTT
CDR3: CASSPPEGFRSPLHF

length: 18
J: TRBJ1-2
size: NA
V: TRBV7-9
D: NA
DNA: TGTGCCAGCAGCTCCTACCTCAGGGGCGTAGAAGAGGACTATGGCTACACCTTC
CDR3: CASSSYLRGVEEDYGYTF

length: 11
J: TRBJ2-5
size: many
V: TRBV9
D: NA
DNA: TGTGCCAGCAGCGTAGATGAGACCCAGTACTTC
CDR3: CASSVDETQYF

length: 17
J: TRBJ2-1
size: NA
V: TRBV28
D: TRBD2
DNA: TGTGCCAGCAGCCGAACCCTAGCGGACCCGCCCTACAATGAGCAGTTCTTC
CDR3: CASSRTLADPPYNEQFF

length: 15
J: TRBJ1-2
size: NA
V: TRBV28
D: NA
DNA: TGTGCCAGCAGTTTCGGGACCTCCTTAGAGAATGGCTACACCTTC
CDR3: CASSFGTSLENGYTF

length: 15
J: TRBJ1-2
size: NA
V: TRBV7-9
D: NA
DNA: TGTGCCAGCAGCTCCCAAGAGGGGGTCAACCATGGCTACACCTTC
CDR3: CASSSQEGVNHGYTF

length: 17
J: TRBJ2-3
size: NA
V: TRBV28
D: NA
DNA: TGTGCCAGCATCCATGTGGAAGAGGGGGGAAACACAGATACGCAGTATTTT
CDR3: CASIHVEEGGNTDTQYF

length: 16
J: TRBJ2-3
size: few
V: TRBV5-6
D: TRBD2
DNA: TGTGCCAGCAGCGCAGGGACTAGCGGGCGCACAGATACGCAGTATTTT
CDR3: CASSAGTSGRTDTQYF

length: 17
J: TRBJ2-2
size: NA
V: TRBV4-3
D: TRBD2
DNA: TGCGCCAGCAGCCAAGAGTCCCTAGCGGGGAACACCGGGGAGCTGTTTTTT
CDR3: CASSQESLAGNTGELFF

length: 14
J: TRBJ2-3
size: NA
V: TRBV20-1
D: TRBD2
DNA: TGCAGTGCTAGTGAGCGGGGAAGCACAGATACGCAGTATTTT
CDR3: CSASERGSTDTQYF

length: 13
J: TRBJ1-4
size: NA
V: TRBV25-1
D: NA
DNA: TGTGCCAGCAGTGAATTGACAAATGAAAAACTGTTTTTT
CDR3: CASSELTNEKLFF

length: 15
J: TRBJ2-7
size: few
V: TRBV2
D: NA
DNA: TGTGCCAGCAGTGTGGGTCACCCTGACCTCTACGAGCAGTACTTC
CDR3: CASSVGHPDLYEQYF

length: 16
J: TRBJ2-6
size: few
V: TRBV12-3/TRBV12-4
D: TRBD2
DNA: TGTGCCAGCACCCGGACTAGCGGGGCTGGGGCCAACGTCCTGACTTTC
CDR3: CASTRTSGAGANVLTF

length: 15
J: TRBJ2-5
size: few
V: TRBV4-3
D: NA
DNA: TGCGCCAGCAGCCAAGTATTCGGGAGCCAAGAGACCCAGTACTTC
CDR3: CASSQVFGSQETQYF

length: 17
J: TRBJ2-7
size: NA
V: TRBV6-2/TRBV6-3
D: TRBD1
DNA: TGTGCCAGCAGTTCGCACCTCGGGACAGACTTTACCTACGAGCAGTACTTC
CDR3: CASSSHLGTDFTYEQYF

length: 15
J: TRBJ2-5
size: NA
V: TRBV6-1
D: NA
DNA: TGTGCCAGCAGTGGGGGGACTCCGGGGATTGAGACCCAGTACTTC
CDR3: CASSGGTPGIETQYF

length: 17
J: TRBJ2-3
size: NA
V: TRBV4-2
D: NA
DNA: TGTGCCAGCAGCCCCGAGGCAATCGGGGGACGGGATAATACGCAGTATTTT
CDR3: CASSPEAIGGRDNTQYF

length: 16
J: TRBJ2-3
size: NA
V: TRBV5-1
D: TRBD1
DNA: TGCGCCAGCAGAAAATGGACAGGGGGAGTCACAGATACGCAGTATTTT
CDR3: CASRKWTGGVTDTQYF

length: 15
J: TRBJ1-5
size: NA
V: TRBV20-1
D: NA
DNA: TGCAGTGCCCCGATTGCGGGGTTCAGCAATCAGCCCCAGCATTTT
CDR3: CSAPIAGFSNQPQHF

length: 16
J: TRBJ2-2
size: NA
V: TRBV20-1
D: TRBD2
DNA: TGCAGTGCTAGGCCCCGTGGGGCGGGAGGTACCGGGGAGCTGTTTTTT
CDR3: CSARPRGAGGTGELFF

length: 15
J: TRBJ2-1
size: many
V: TRBV28
D: TRBD2
DNA: TGTGCCAGCAGTTTCCCTTCGGGAGGCAACAATGAGCAGTTCTTC
CDR3: CASSFPSGGNNEQFF

length: 15
J: TRBJ1-5
size: few
V: TRBV11-2
D: NA
DNA: TGTGCCAGCAGCTTATCCCCCGCCGACAATCAGCCCCAGCATTTT
CDR3: CASSLSPADNQPQHF

length: 18
J: TRBJ2-3
size: NA
V: TRBV9
D: TRBD2
DNA: TGTGCCAGCAGCGTAGAGGCTAGCGGGGGGTTGAGCACAGATACGCAGTATTTT
CDR3: CASSVEASGGLSTDTQYF

length: 17
J: TRBJ2-5
size: NA
V: TRBV5-1
D: TRBD1
DNA: TGCGCCAGCAGCCCTAGGGCCCACGGGACAGACCAAGAGACCCAGTACTTC
CDR3: CASSPRAHGTDQETQYF

length: 15
J: TRBJ2-1
size: NA
V: TRBV5-1
D: TRBD2
DNA: TGCGCCAGCAGCTTGGCCGTGGGACTAGTGAGTGAGCAGTTCTTC
CDR3: CASSLAVGLVSEQFF

length: 13
J: TRBJ2-7
size: few
V: TRBV4-1
D: NA
DNA: TGCGCCAGCAGCCAAGCTATAACCTACGAGCAGTACTTC
CDR3: CASSQAITYEQYF

length: 12
J: TRBJ2-1
size: NA
V: TRBV29-1
D: TRBD2
DNA: TGCAGCGTCAAGCGGGGGGGCCCTGAGCAGTTCTTC
CDR3: CSVKRGGPEQFF